These 10 T cell receptor beta chains share one sample of origin, sequenced in a study of T cells in Graves' hyperthyroidism and ophthalmopathy. Regions amplified from RNA transcripts were the TCR beta CDR3 regions. An initial round of RT-PCR targeting the TCR CDR3 relied on the HTBI primer set. TCRdb independently ran MiXCR on the multiplex PCR reads; one entry per CDR3 protein. Of approximately 560,000 distinct CDR3 sequences in the sample, 46% were seen once. Sequencing was performed on peripheral blood or thyroid tissue (not recorded which). Every receptor here comes from a woman aged 18-35 years with Graves' hyperthyroidism.

This clonotype has only a few counts. As the CDR3 is not closed by the conserved phenylalanine or tryptophan, this likely results from a read error. The rearrangement joins TRBV19 to TRBJ1-1; D remains ambiguous. Trimming removed 1 base from V and 4 bases from J, with 7 bases in between. CDR1 LNHDA and CDR2 SQIVND come from the germline V gene (reference sequence). The CDR3 extends over 13 amino acids. This CDR3 reads CASSIVGGTEAFL. The CDR3 region has the DNA TGTGCCAGTAGTATAGTTGGCGGCACTGAAGCTTTCCTT.

Points on this clonotype: One junction end does not reproduce the germline sequence, and a read error may be involved. V usage is TRBV7-9 and J usage is TRBJ2-7, with D maybe TRBD1 (6 bases). CDR3 size: 16 residues. Germline V gene lookup returns CDR1 SEHNR and CDR2 FQNEAQ (reference sequence). The CDR3, as DNA: TGCGCCAGCAGCCAAGCTCCGGGACACCCGTCCTACGAGCAGTACTTC. This codes for CASSQAPGHPSYEQYF.

The CDR3 region is CAISMDSARPQHF. In DNA, the CDR3 is TGTGCCATCAGTATGGACAGTGCCAGGCCCCAGCATTTT. J is TRBJ1-5 and V is TRBV10-3; a possible D gene is TRBD1 (6 bases). This CDR3 contains 13 residues. V was pared by 5 bases and J by 9 bases, with 14 bases between. Germline CDR1 is ENHRY and CDR2 is SYGVKD.

CDR3 sequence: CSVAGPGDYGYTF. In DNA, the CDR3 is TGCAGCGTTGCGGGACCGGGGGACTATGGCTACACCTTC. V usage is TRBV29-1 and J usage is TRBJ1-2, with D maybe TRBD1 (5 bases). Looked up from germline, CDR1 is SQVTM and CDR2 is ANQGSEA. This CDR3 has 13 residues. V gave up 4 bases and J gave up 3 bases, with 12 bases separating them.

In this sample, this clonotype turned up many times. This chain uses TRBV10-3 with TRBJ1-5, with 7 bases that match TRBD1. CDR1 is ENHRY, CDR2 SYGVKD, per germline. V dropped 0 bases and J dropped 7; count of bases not matched to a gene: 12. This CDR3 region has 17 residues. CDR3 protein: CAISESRVRQGGQPQHF. CDR3 bases: TGTGCCATCAGTGAGTCGCGGGTTCGACAGGGCGGGCAGCCCCAGCATTTT.

This clonotype showed up many times. This sequence joins TRBV7-2 and TRBJ2-6; weak D call: TRBD2 (5 bases). Trimming removed 3 bases from V and 0 bases from J, with 15 bases in between. Germline V CDR1 and CDR2: SGHTA, FQGNSA. The CDR3 is made up of 18 amino acids. CDR3 DNA: TGTGCCAGCAGCTTTGTCGTGCGGGCGAGCTCTGGGGCCAACGTCCTGACTTTC. It specifies CASSFVVRASSGANVLTF.

V gene TRBV29-1 combines with J gene TRBJ2-7; 8 bases match TRBD2. Germline CDR1 is SQVTM and CDR2 is ANQGSEA. V trimming: 8 bases; J trimming: 2 bases; junction bases outside the gene matches: 5. The length of the CDR3 is 12 residues. The CDR3 here is CSTGGETYEQYF. The CDR3 region has the DNA TGCAGCACGGGGGGGGAAACCTACGAGCAGTACTTC.

There are a few counts of this clonotype. This sequence joins TRBV2 and TRBJ1-1, with D unresolved. V gave up 6 bases and J gave up 2 bases, with 16 bases separating them. This CDR3 contains 15 residues. Germline V gene lookup returns CDR1 SNHLY and CDR2 FYNNEI. The CDR3 coding sequence is TGTGCCAGCAGCCGCCTGACGGGAATTAACACTGAAGCTTTCTTT. Residues: CASSRLTGINTEAFF.

This clonotype was observed many times. This chain joins TRBV7-2 and TRBJ2-5; 9 nucleotides match TRBD2. Germline assignment: CDR1 SGHTA and CDR2 FQGNSA. The CDR3 sequence is 15 residues long. V lost 2 bases, J lost 1 base, and 2 bases stayed unmatched. CDR3 coding DNA: TGTGCCAGCAGCTTATGGGGACTAGCCCAAGAGACCCAGTACTTC. Amino acids: CASSLWGLAQETQYF.

This chain joins TRBV6-4 and TRBJ1-2; 8 positions agree with TRBD1. CDR1 MRHNA and CDR2 SNTAGT come from the germline V gene. CDR3 size: 15 residues. Germline trimming cut 0 bases from V and 1 base from J; bases unmatched to any gene: 1. CDR3 loop: CASSDSTGGNYGYTF. The CDR3 nucleotides read TGTGCCAGCAGTGACTCTACAGGGGGTAACTATGGCTACACCTTC.